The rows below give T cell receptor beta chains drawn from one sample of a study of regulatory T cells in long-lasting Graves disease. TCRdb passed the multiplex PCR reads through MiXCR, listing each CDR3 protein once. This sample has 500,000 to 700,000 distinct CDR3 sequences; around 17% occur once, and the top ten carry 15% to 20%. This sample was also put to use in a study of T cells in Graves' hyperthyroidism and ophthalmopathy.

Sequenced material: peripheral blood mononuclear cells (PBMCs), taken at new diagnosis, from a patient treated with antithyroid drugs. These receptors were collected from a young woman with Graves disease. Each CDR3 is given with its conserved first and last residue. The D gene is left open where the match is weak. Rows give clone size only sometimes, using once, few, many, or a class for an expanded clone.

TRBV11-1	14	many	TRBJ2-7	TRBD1	TGTGCCAGCAGCCACATGTGGACAGGGGACGAGCAGTACTTC	CASSHMWTGDEQYF
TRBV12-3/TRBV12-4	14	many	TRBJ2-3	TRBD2	TGTGCCAGCAGTTTATGGGGGAGGGCCGATACGCAGTATTTT	CASSLWGRADTQYF
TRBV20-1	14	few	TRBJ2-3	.	TGCAGTGCTTCCCCAGCGGTGGCCGCAGATACGCAGTATTTT	CSASPAVAADTQYF
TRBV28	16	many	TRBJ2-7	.	TGTGCCAGCAGTTTTGGCAGGGGGAGGTATTCCTACGAGCAGTACTTC	CASSFGRGRYSYEQYF
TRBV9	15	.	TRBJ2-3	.	TGTGCCAGCAGCGTAGAGCCTGCTTTCGGAGATACGCAGTATTTT	CASSVEPAFGDTQYF
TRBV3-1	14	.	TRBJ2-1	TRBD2	TGTGCCAGCAGCGGGACTAGCGGGATGGGGCCTCGGTTCTTC	CASSGTSGMGPRFF
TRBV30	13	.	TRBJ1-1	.	TGTGCCTGGAGTGTACCGGTAGATTTTAAGGCTTTCTTT	CAWSVPVDFKAFF
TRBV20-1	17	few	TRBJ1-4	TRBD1	TGCAGTGCTCCCGGATGGGACAGGGCGTCAACTAATGAAAAACTGTTTTTT	CSAPGWDRASTNEKLFF
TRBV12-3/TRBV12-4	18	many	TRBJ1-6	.	TGTGCCAGCAGGTTCGGGTCCTCGAAAACAGGGCTACAATCACCCCTCCACTTT	CASRFGSSKTGLQSPLHF
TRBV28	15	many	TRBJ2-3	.	TGTGCCAGCAGCTCGGAACAAAGGATCTCAGATACGCAGTATTTT	CASSSEQRISDTQYF
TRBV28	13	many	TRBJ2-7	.	TGTGCCAGCAGTTTATTAACAGCCTACGAGCAGTACTTC	CASSLLTAYEQYF
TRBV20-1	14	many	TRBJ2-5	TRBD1	TGCAGTGCTAGTTTTCCAGGGGGCCAAGAGACCCAGTACTTC	CSASFPGGQETQYF
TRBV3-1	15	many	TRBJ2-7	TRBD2	TGTGCCAGCAGCCAGGGACTAGCGGGAACCTACGAGCAGTACTTC	CASSQGLAGTYEQYF
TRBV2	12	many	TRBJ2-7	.	TGTGCCAGCAAAACCCCGTCAGGCGAGCAGTACTTC	CASKTPSGEQYF
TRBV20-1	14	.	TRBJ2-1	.	TGCAGTGCTAGAGTAGCCTTCGGGCACAATGAGCAGTTCTTC	CSARVAFGHNEQFF
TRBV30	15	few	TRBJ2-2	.	TGTGCCTGGAGTGTAATAATGGGTGGGGACGGGGAGCTGTTTTTT	CAWSVIMGGDGELFF
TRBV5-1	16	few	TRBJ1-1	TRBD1	TGCGCCAGCAGCTGGAGAGGTACAACAGGGGGCACTGAAGCTTTCTTT	CASSWRGTTGGTEAFF
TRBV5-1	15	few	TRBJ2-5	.	TGCGCCAGCAGCTTGGTAGGTCAGGGATCAGAGACCCAGTACTTC	CASSLVGQGSETQYF
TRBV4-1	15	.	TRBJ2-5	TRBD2	TGCGCCAGCAGATCCCCCGGGACTAGGGAGGGGACCCAGTACTTC	CASRSPGTREGTQYF
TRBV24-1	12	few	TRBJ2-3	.	TGTGCCACCAGCGGAGACAGAGATACGCAGTATTTT	CATSGDRDTQYF
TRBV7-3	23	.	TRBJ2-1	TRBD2	TGTGCCAGCAGCTCCGCCTCGTCCCTAGCGGGGCGGTCTGATCGGAACTCCTACAATGAGCAGTTCTTC	CASSSASSLAGRSDRNSYNEQFF
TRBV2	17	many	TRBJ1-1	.	TGTGCCAGCAGCGTGCCGACCGGACGTCCTTCGAACACTGAAGCTTTCTTT	CASSVPTGRPSNTEAFF
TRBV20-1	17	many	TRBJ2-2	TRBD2	TGCAGTGCTAGTAAATTAGCTAGCGGGAGACGGTCCGGGGAGCTGTTTTTT	CSASKLASGRRSGELFF
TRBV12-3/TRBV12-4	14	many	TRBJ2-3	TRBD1	TGTGCCAGCAGTCCTCGACAGGGGCCAGATACGCAGTATTTT	CASSPRQGPDTQYF
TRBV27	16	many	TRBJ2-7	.	TGTGCCAGCAGTTTAGGGTATGGGGGCGGGTCCTACGAGCAGTACTTC	CASSLGYGGGSYEQYF
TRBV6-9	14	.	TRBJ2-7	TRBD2	TGTGCCAGCAGTTTTACTAGCGGGAGAGGCGAGCAGTACTTC	CASSFTSGRGEQYF
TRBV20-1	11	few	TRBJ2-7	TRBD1	TGCAGTGCCGGGACAGGCTACGAGCAGTACTTC	CSAGTGYEQYF
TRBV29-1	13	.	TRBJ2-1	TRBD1	TGCAGCGTCGGGACAGGTGGCCCCAATGAGCAGTTCTTC	CSVGTGGPNEQFF